Listed below are T cell receptor beta chains from one sample, sequenced in a study of sequential checkpoint blockade in melanoma. This table comes from immunoSEQ multiplex PCR, and its TCRdb copy is limited to in-frame clones, with some not included. This repertoire shows some 20,000 clones, around 75% found once; its top ten account for 35% to 40%. The sample consisted of CD8+ T cells sorted from blood (inferred from file names), taken from a patient given nivolumab and ipilimumab in sequence. These receptors were obtained from a human donor with melanoma. Both conserved end residues are part of each CDR3. A D gene is named only where the DNA matches it firmly. Clone size is not always given. Where it is, it says once, few, many or a class for expanded clones.

TRBJ2-7	TRBD1	TRBV14	-	CASSPPSGTGFYEQYF	TGTGCCAGCAGCCCTCCATCCGGGACAGGATTCTACGAGCAGTACTTC
TRBJ1-1	-	TRBV5-6	-	CASSLGGGVLNTEAFF	TGTGCCAGCAGTCTGGGAGGGGGGGTTTTAAACACTGAAGCTTTCTTT
TRBJ1-2	-	TRBV5-4	-	CASSLGGTGDRPF	TGTGCCAGCAGCTTGGGCGGGACGGGAGATAGGCCCTTC
TRBJ1-1	-	TRBV7-9	few	CATGTEAFF	TGTGCCACAGGGACTGAAGCTTTCTTT
TRBJ1-6	-	TRBV19	-	CASSPRGRVLSDSALHF	TGTGCCAGTAGTCCACGGGGAAGAGTCCTTTCGGATTCGGCCCTCCACTTT
TRBJ1-1	-	TRBV7-8	-	CASSLGEMNTEAFF	TGTGCCAGCAGCTTAGGGGAGATGAACACTGAAGCTTTCTTT
TRBJ1-5	-	TRBV28	few	CASGQGNQPQHF	TGTGCCAGCGGGCAGGGCAATCAGCCCCAGCATTTT
TRBJ1-1	-	TRBV7-2	-	CASFRGYTEAFF	TGTGCCAGCTTCCGGGGGTACACTGAAGCTTTCTTT
TRBJ1-2	-	TRBV19	-	CASSGARSYGYTF	TGTGCCAGTAGTGGCGCGCGGAGCTATGGCTACACCTTC
TRBJ2-7	TRBD1	TRBV6-1	-	CATGDRGSDEQYF	TGTGCCACCGGGGACAGGGGATCGGACGAGCAGTACTTC
TRBJ1-5	-	TRBV30	-	CAWSRGERQPQHF	TGTGCCTGGAGTCGCGGGGAACGCCAGCCCCAGCATTTT
TRBJ1-5	TRBD1	TRBV15	few	CATSSGTDQPQHF	TGTGCCACCAGCTCTGGGACAGATCAGCCCCAGCATTTT
TRBJ1-4	-	TRBV11-2	-	CASSLEGGIGEKLFF	TGTGCCAGCAGCTTAGAGGGGGGGATCGGTGAAAAACTGTTTTTT
TRBJ2-7	-	TRBV19	few	CASSEGYEQYF	TGTGCCAGTAGTGAGGGCTACGAGCAGTACTTC
TRBJ1-2	TRBD1	TRBV6-1	once	CASTLLRGQGDGYTF	TGTGCCAGCACCCTACTTCGTGGACAGGGTGATGGCTACACCTTC
TRBJ1-6	-	TRBV5-6	few	CASSRGRGGSPLHF	TGTGCCAGCAGCAGAGGCCGGGGGGGCTCACCCCTCCACTTT
TRBJ2-7	TRBD1	TRBV20-1	-	CSGQGFHEQYF	TGCAGTGGACAGGGGTTTCACGAGCAGTACTTC
TRBJ2-7	-	TRBV30	few	CAVGQAYEQYF	TGTGCCGTTGGGCAGGCCTACGAGCAGTACTTC
TRBJ1-5	TRBD1	TRBV6-1	-	CASSEDRGGNQPQHF	TGTGCCAGCAGTGAAGACAGGGGAGGCAATCAGCCCCAGCATTTT
TRBJ2-7	-	TRBV10-2	-	CATWTASYEQYF	TGCGCCACGTGGACAGCCTCCTACGAGCAGTACTTC
TRBJ1-5	-	TRBV6-5	-	CASRLRRYSNQPQHF	TGTGCCAGCAGGTTGAGGCGATATAGCAATCAGCCCCAGCATTTT
TRBJ2-7	-	TRBV9	-	CASSVAASEYEQYF	TGTGCCAGCAGCGTAGCAGCTAGCGAGTACGAGCAGTACTTC
TRBJ1-5	TRBD1	TRBV27	-	CASSLNVPGQGNNQPQHF	TGTGCCAGCAGTTTAAATGTCCCGGGACAGGGGAACAATCAGCCCCAGCATTTT
TRBJ2-7	-	TRBV6-5	-	CASSQTVGSVYEQYF	TGTGCCAGCAGTCAAACAGTTGGGAGTGTCTACGAGCAGTACTTC